This TCR beta chain was observed in a study of T cell responses to AZD1222 COVID-19 vaccine (dated by TCRdb to about 2021). Some background on the complete study: AZD1222 recipients with second doses at about 4 weeks or about 12 weeks were pooled, because spike-specific TCR depth and breadth did not differ between schedules. TCR sequencing was performed for about 250 trial participants, of whom about 200 were given two doses of AZD1222 and approximately 26 were given two doses of MenACWY control vaccine. Trial participants were enrolled by age into 18-55, 56-69 and 70-plus year subgroups, with around 150, 28 and 57 TCR-sequenced participants respectively. Points the paper makes about the study in general: Vaccine-associated CD4 TCRs spanned the whole spike protein, with dominant responses in regions 160-218 and 743-854. Because no samples from the day 14 peak response were available, repertoires could be characterized only after the peak T cell response. Only 5 to 7 AZD1222 recipients were SARS-CoV-2 seropositive at baseline, limiting conclusions about previously exposed vaccinees. After two AZD1222 doses, both the breadth and the depth of spike-specific TCRs were significantly higher than at day 0 and than in MenACWY recipients. Reportedly, close to half of the unique spike-specific TCRs recognized epitopes lying outside the regions that are mutated in the B.1.351 and B.1.1.7 variants. Participants were mostly white British, with more females than males. The authors suggested clonal diversity may have been underestimated. In the small 56-69-year group, the increase in depth fell short of significance, most likely because of low power.

From the cysteine up to the phenylalanine, the CDR3 has a length of 17 residues. CDR3 DNA only is kept here, 51 bases in frame from base 1. V ends up 6 bases short and J 8 bases short, with an unmatched junction base count of 24. As encoded in the germline V gene, CDR1 is SQVTM while CDR2 is ANQGSEA. The CDR3 regions of human TCRbeta chains were subjected to immunosequencing. On the authors' methods: Repertoire TCRs were checked for matches against a reference library of SARS-CoV-2-specific TCRs that had been generated using the MIRA antigen-specificity platform. Breadth was defined as the fraction of unique TCRs that were SARS-CoV-2-associated, and depth was defined as the fraction of total T cells that were SARS-CoV-2-associated. Using the MIRA data, every spike-specific TCR was mapped to the spike region that the TCR reacted to and assigned to either a CD4 or a CD8 class. Log10-transformed breadth and depth values were compared by one-way ANOVA with Sidak's multiple comparisons tests. TCRdb re-hosts the immuneACCESS table, in-frame sequences only. Its copies lack some clones; in the studies checked, an unresolved V gene accounts for under half of them, and the cause for the rest is not known. V, J and clone size were drawn from that table, and D and trimming were deduced from the DNA. The sample table holds over 90,000 clones, of which around 91% were seen once. The ten most abundant clones make up around 45% of the sample.

On this clone itself: There is no known antigen for this receptor. Base-call qualities are not available, and no considerably larger clone is one nucleotide away.

Sample time point, as interpreted from the label and publication: baseline before first vaccination. Samples from vaccinated people were obtained from the UK trials COV001 and COV002, which included a single-blind randomized controlled phase 2/3 trial of AZD1222 (ChAdOx1 nCoV-19) in healthy adults. For TCRbeta chain sequencing, PBMC samples were collected from trial participants at day 0 and at day 28 after the second dose. This TCR was recovered from an adult in good health. Recombination linked TRBV29-1 to TRBJ1-2; TRBD1 lines up with 7 middle nucleotides. The input for sequencing was peripheral blood, taken on day 0 of AZD1222 vaccination. The sequence in DNA is TGCAGCGTCGACTCCGGAGGACAGGCGACATCTTCGGGAGGCTACACCTTC. Its protein is CSVDSGGQATSSGGYTF.